This TCR beta chain was recorded in a study of T cells after yellow fever vaccination. Findings and caveats of the study: A small share of clonotypes appeared in both CD4 and CD8 compartments. When the response was secondary, it was weaker but reached its peak faster, day 5 versus 15. Contaminating bulk clonotypes could be abundant in FACS-sorted repertoires.

UMIs and a universal primer site were added when TCR cDNA was made by 5'RACE template switching. Each CDR3 protein gets one entry after TCRdb re-called the 5' RACE reads with MiXCR. In the table there are just over 250,000 distinct CDR3 sequences, around 4.9% of which are singletons. Remarks on this clonotype: Its antigen remains unidentified.

The source is a man between 18 and 29 years old who received the YFV17D yellow fever vaccine. Here the sequenced sample was CD4+ T cells sorted from PBMCs, taken on the day of the yellow fever booster vaccination.

CDR3 in amino acids: CASSPRQGRETQYF. The CDR3 nucleotides read TGTGCCAGCAGCCCCCGACAGGGGAGAGAGACCCAGTACTTC. The gene calls are TRBV7-2 and TRBJ2-5; 8 bases are shared with TRBD1. The CDR3 totals 14 residues. The germline gives CDR1 SGHTA, CDR2 FQGNSA. Germline trimming cut 5 bases from V and 4 bases from J; bases unmatched to any gene: 6. The full variable domain, completed using reference TRBV7-2 and TRBJ2-5, is GAGVSQSPSNKVTEKGKDVELRCDPISGHTALYWYRQSLGQGLEFLIYFQGNSAPDKSGLPSDRFSAERTGGSVSTLTIQRTQQEDSAVYLCASSPRQGRETQYFGPGTRLLVL.